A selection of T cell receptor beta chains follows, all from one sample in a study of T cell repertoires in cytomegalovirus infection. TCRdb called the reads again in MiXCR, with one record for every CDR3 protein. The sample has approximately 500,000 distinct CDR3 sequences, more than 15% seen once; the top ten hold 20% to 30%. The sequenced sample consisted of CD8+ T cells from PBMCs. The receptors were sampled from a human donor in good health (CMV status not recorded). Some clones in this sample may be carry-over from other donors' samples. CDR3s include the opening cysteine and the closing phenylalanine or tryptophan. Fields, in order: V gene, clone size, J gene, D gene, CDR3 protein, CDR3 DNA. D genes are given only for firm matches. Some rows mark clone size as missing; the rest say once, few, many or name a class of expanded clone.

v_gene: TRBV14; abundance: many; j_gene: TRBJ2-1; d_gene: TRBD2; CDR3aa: CASSRTSGRKIFYNEQFF; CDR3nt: TGTGCCAGCAGCCGGACTAGCGGGAGAAAAATTTTTTACAATGAGCAGTTCTTC
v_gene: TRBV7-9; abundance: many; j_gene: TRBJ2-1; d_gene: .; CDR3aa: CASSLPSLRLASFWGNEQFF; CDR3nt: TGTGCCAGCAGCTTACCCTCGCTGCGGCTAGCGTCGTTCTGGGGCAATGAGCAGTTCTTC
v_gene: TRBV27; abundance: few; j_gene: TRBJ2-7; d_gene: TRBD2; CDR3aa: CASSKAGPPLAYEQYF; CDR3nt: TGTGCCAGCTCAAAAGCGGGGCCACCCCTCGCCTACGAGCAGTACTTC
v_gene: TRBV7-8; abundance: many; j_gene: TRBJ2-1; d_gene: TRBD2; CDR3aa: CASSSGLAGVLNEQFF; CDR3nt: TGTGCCAGCAGCTCTGGACTAGCGGGAGTGTTGAATGAGCAGTTCTTC
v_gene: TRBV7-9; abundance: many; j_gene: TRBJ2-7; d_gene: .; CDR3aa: CASSFKGAQRYEQYF; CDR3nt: TGTGCCAGCAGCTTTAAAGGGGCCCAGCGTTACGAGCAGTACTTC
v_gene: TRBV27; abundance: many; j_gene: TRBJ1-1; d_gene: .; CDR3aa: CASSLGGGATEAFF; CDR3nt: TGTGCCAGCAGCTTAGGTGGCGGGGCAACTGAAGCTTTCTTT
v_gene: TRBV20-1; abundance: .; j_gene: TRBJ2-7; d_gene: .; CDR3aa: CSARDRIGTSSYEQYF; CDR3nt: TGCAGTGCTAGAGATCGTATCGGGACGAGCTCCTACGAGCAGTACTTC
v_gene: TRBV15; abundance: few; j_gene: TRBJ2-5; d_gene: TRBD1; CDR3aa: CATSINQGDPQETQYF; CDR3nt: TGTGCCACCAGCATCAACCAGGGGGACCCTCAAGAGACCCAGTACTTC
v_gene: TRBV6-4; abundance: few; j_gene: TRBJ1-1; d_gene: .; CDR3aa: CASTFEAFF; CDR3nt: TGTGCCAGCACTTTTGAAGCTTTCTTT
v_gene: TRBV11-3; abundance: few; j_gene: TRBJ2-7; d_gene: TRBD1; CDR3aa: CASSETGGEQYF; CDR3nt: TGTGCCAGCAGCGAGACAGGGGGGGAGCAGTACTTC
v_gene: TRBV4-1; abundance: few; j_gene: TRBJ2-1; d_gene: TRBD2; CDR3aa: CASSQKSSGSGNEQFF; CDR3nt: TGCGCCAGCAGCCAAAAATCTAGCGGGTCCGGCAATGAGCAGTTCTTC
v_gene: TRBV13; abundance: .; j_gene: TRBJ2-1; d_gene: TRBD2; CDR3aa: CASSLRTSTTYNEQFF; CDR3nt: TGTGCCAGCAGCTTAAGGACTAGCACCACCTACAATGAGCAGTTCTTC
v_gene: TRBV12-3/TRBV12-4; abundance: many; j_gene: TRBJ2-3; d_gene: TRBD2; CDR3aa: CASSLVSGPRTDTQYF; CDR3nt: TGTGCCAGCAGTTTAGTTAGCGGGCCACGCACAGATACGCAGTATTTT
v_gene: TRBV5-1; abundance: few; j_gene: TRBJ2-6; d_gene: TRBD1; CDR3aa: CASSTGQALTF; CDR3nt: TGCGCCAGCAGCACGGGACAGGCCCTGACTTTC
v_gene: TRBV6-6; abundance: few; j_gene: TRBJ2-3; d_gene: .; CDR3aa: CASSSRLLPDTQYF; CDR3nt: TGTGCCAGCAGTTCACGACTCCTACCAGATACGCAGTATTTT
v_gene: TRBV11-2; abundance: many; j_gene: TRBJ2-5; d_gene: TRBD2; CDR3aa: CASSLVGSGGEGQFETQYF; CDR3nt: TGTGCCAGCAGCTTAGTGGGTAGCGGGGGGGAAGGTCAATTCGAGACCCAGTACTTC
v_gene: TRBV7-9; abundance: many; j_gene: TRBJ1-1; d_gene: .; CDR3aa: CASSLGQGKNTEAFF; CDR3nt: TGTGCCAGCAGCCTTGGGCAGGGTAAGAACACTGAAGCTTTCTTT
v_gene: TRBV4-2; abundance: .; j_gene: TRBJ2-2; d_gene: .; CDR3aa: CASSQEASYTGELFF; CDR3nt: TGTGCCAGCAGCCAAGAGGCGTCATACACCGGGGAGCTGTTTTTT
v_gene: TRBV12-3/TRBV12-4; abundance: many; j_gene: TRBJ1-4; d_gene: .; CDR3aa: CASTARQAQEKLFF; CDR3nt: TGTGCCAGCACCGCCCGACAGGCCCAAGAAAAACTGTTTTTT
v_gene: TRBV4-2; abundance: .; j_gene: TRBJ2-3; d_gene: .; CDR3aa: CASSPLRFSTDTQYF; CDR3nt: TGTGCCAGCAGCCCCCTACGGTTTAGCACAGATACGCAGTATTTT
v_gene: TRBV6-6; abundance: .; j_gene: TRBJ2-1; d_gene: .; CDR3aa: CASSYSARYTYNEQFF; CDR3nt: TGTGCCAGCAGTTACTCCGCGAGGTACACCTACAATGAGCAGTTCTTC
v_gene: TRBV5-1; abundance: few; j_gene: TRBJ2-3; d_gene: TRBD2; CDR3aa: CASSSRLAGEFDTQYF; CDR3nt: TGCGCCAGCAGCTCGAGACTAGCGGGCGAGTTCGATACGCAGTATTTT
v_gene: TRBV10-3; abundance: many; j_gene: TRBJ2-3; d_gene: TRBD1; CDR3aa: CAIRNHRGQGSTDTQYF; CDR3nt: TGTGCCATCAGAAATCATCGGGGACAGGGCTCCACAGATACGCAGTATTTT
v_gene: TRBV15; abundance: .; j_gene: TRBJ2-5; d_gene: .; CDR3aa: CATSRETGKETQYF; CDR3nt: TGTGCCACCAGCAGAGAAACGGGAAAAGAGACCCAGTACTTC
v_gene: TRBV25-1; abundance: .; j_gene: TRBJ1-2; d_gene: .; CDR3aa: CASRPTGRDGYTF; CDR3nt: TGTGCCAGCAGACCGACAGGACGCGATGGCTACACCTTC
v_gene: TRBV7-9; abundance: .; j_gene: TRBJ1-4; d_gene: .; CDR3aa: CASSLGDTFNEKLFF; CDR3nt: TGTGCCAGCAGCTTAGGGGACACTTTCAATGAAAAACTGTTTTTT
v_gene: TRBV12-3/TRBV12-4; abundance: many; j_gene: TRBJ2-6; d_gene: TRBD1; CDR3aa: CASSFGTGGFGANVLTF; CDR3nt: TGTGCCAGCAGTTTCGGGACAGGGGGCTTTGGGGCCAACGTCCTGACTTTC
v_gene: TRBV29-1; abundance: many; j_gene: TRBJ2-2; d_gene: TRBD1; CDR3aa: CSVGPGQGPTGELFF; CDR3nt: TGCAGCGTTGGACCGGGACAGGGACCCACCGGGGAGCTGTTTTTT